The 19 T cell receptor beta chains presented below share a single source sample, sequenced in a study of T cells in Graves' hyperthyroidism and ophthalmopathy. The CDR3 regions of TCR beta were amplified from RNA transcripts. TCR CDR3 regions were first amplified by RT-PCR with HTBI primers. TCRdb fed the multiplex PCR reads into MiXCR, producing one record per CDR3 protein. The profile covers about 570,000 distinct CDR3 sequences, with 46% appearing a single time and around 20% taken by the ten largest. The sequencing sample was made of peripheral blood or thyroid tissue (not recorded which). Receptors originate from an adult woman with Graves' disease, either hyperthyroidism or ophthalmopathy (not recorded which).

This clonotype has just one count. A single base separates this from a much larger clone, so it may be a read error. The chain combines TRBV9 with TRBJ2-7; TRBD1 might be the D (6 bases). Germline V CDR1 and CDR2: SGDLS, YYNGEE. The CDR3 spans 13 residues. V lost 7 bases to trimming and J lost 4 bases, with 15 bases between them. The CDR3 reads CASPPIQGYEQYF. Here the CDR3 DNA reads TGTGCCAGCCCACCTATACAGGGTTACGAGCAGTACTTC. Complete variable domain (other parts from reference TRBV9 and TRBJ2-7): DSGVTQTPKHLITATGQRVTLRCSPRSGDLSVYWYQQSLDQGLQFLIQYYNGEERAKGNILERFSAQQFPDLHSELNLSSLELGDSALYFCASPPIQGYEQYFGPGTRLTVT.

Only a few counts were recorded for this clonotype. The chain is built from TRBV5-1 and TRBJ1-6; the match to TRBD1 covers 9 bases. With V trimmed by 4 bases and J by 9 bases, 5 bases remained unmatched. The CDR3 runs to 14 residues. From germline, CDR1 is SGHRS and CDR2 YFSETQ. The CDR3 nucleotides read TGCGCCAGCAGCACGGGACAGGGTAGTTCACCCCTCCACTTT. This encodes CASSTGQGSSPLHF.

This clonotype occurred many times. V gene TRBV5-1 combines with J gene TRBJ1-2; 7 bases fit TRBD1. Looked up from germline, CDR1 is SGHRS and CDR2 is YFSETQ. The J segment lost 4 bases and the V segment lost 4 bases, leaving 16 bases of the junction unmatched. The CDR3 has 17 residues. The CDR3 nucleotides are TGCGCCAGCAGCACCGAACAGGGGCTTACAGGGCCCTATGGCTACACCTTC. Protein product: CASSTEQGLTGPYGYTF. The whole variable domain, filled in from reference TRBV5-1 and TRBJ1-2, reads KAGVTQTPRYLIKTRGQQVTLSCSPISGHRSVSWYQQTPGQGLQFLFEYFSETQRNKGNFPGRFSGRQFSNSRSEMNVSTLELGDSALYLCASSTEQGLTGPYGYTFGSGTRLTVV.

J is TRBJ2-7 and V is TRBV5-1; D ambiguous. Per the germline V gene, CDR1 is SGHRS and CDR2 is YFSETQ. The V end was cut by 0 bases, the J end by 6 bases, with 16 bases between. The CDR3 spans 15 residues. The CDR3 spells CASSLGVRTVGEQYF. The CDR3 nucleotides are TGCGCCAGCAGCTTGGGGGTTAGGACCGTCGGCGAGCAGTACTTC.

This clonotype was recorded at least ten times. V gene TRBV7-8 combines with J gene TRBJ1-1; D unresolved. Trimming cost V 5 bases and J 7 bases, with 8 bases left between them. Germline V gene sequence: CDR1 SGHVS, CDR2 FQNEAQ. The CDR3 extends over 11 amino acids. DNA for the CDR3: TGTGCCAGCAGCCCGGGGTTTGAAGCTTTCTTT. Translated: CASSPGFEAFF.

The sample holds many counts of this clonotype. The genes are TRBV11-2 and TRBJ1-2; no reliable D call. CDR3 size: 15 residues. The V end lost 4 bases, the J end lost 4 bases, and 16 bases lay between the germline ends. Germline CDR1 is SGHAT and CDR2 is FQNNGV. The chain's CDR3 is CASSSRRPNAYGYTF. In DNA, the CDR3 is TGTGCCAGCAGCTCACGCCGCCCGAACGCCTATGGCTACACCTTC.

This clonotype was recorded many times. The chain couples TRBV5-1 to TRBJ2-5; tentative D call: TRBD2 (5 bases). V lost 0 bases and J 3 bases, leaving 6 bases between the germline ends. This CDR3 is built from 13 residues. CDR1 is SGHRS and CDR2 is YFSETQ in the germline V gene. For the CDR3, the DNA is TGCGCCAGCAGCTTGGTCGGGGAAGAGACCCAGTACTTC. It yields the protein CASSLVGEETQYF.

The count of this clonotype is one. Here the CDR3 DNA reads TGTGCCAGCAGCTCGGTATTGGGTTTAGACACCGGGGAGCTGTTTTTT. Protein product: CASSSVLGLDTGELFF. The chain links TRBV7-2 to TRBJ2-2; the D is unclear. Trimming stripped 4 bases from V and 3 bases from J, with 15 bases between. The germline gives CDR1 SGHTA, CDR2 FQGNSA. The CDR3 extends over 16 amino acids.

This clonotype was found many times. The rearrangement joins TRBV10-3 to TRBJ2-7; TRBD2 agrees at 8 bases. CDR3 length: 13 residues. After removal of 7 bases from V and 5 bases from J, the junction contained 7 bases not matched to a gene. The germline CDR1 and CDR2 sequences are ENHRY and SYGVKD. For the CDR3, the DNA is TGTGCCATCACTCGGGAGGGCGTGAACGAGCAGTACTTC. As protein: CAITREGVNEQYF.

The chain uses TRBV10-2 and TRBJ2-7, with a possible D match to TRBD2 (5 bases). V gave up 6 bases and J gave up 4 bases, with 10 bases separating them. The CDR3 covers 12 residues. Per the germline V gene, CDR1 is WSHSY and CDR2 is SAAADI. The CDR3 reads CASSVPGYEQYF. The CDR3, as DNA: TGCGCCAGCAGCGTCCCGGGATACGAGCAGTACTTC.

The chain combines TRBV15 with TRBJ1-2, with 9 bases that match TRBD1. The CDR3 runs 15 residues. CDR1 LNHNV and CDR2 YYDKDF come from the germline V gene (reference sequence). V trimming: 5 bases; J trimming: 6 bases; junction bases outside the gene matches: 10. The CDR3: CATSRPGTGINGYTF. CDR3 sequence (DNA): TGTGCCACCAGCCGACCGGGGACAGGGATTAATGGCTACACCTTC.

The V gene is TRBV10-3, the J gene TRBJ2-5; D could derive from TRBD1 or TRBD2 (5 bases each). Trimming cost V 4 bases and J 5 bases, with 17 bases left between them. The CDR3 runs to 15 residues. From germline, CDR1 is ENHRY and CDR2 SYGVKD. This CDR3 reads CAISARGVGIETQYF. The CDR3 region has the DNA TGTGCCATCAGTGCTAGAGGGGTTGGGATCGAGACCCAGTACTTC.

V usage is TRBV7-9 and J usage is TRBJ1-4; D is undetermined. V was shortened by 5 bases and J by 8 bases, with 9 bases between the two germline ends. The CDR3 spans 12 residues. The V gene's germline CDR1 is SEHNR and CDR2 FQNEAQ (reference sequence). CDR3 in amino acids: CASSPQREKLFF. CDR3 nucleotides: TGTGCCAGCAGCCCTCAACGGGAAAAACTGTTTTTT.

This clonotype came up many times. The chain is built from TRBV25-1 and TRBJ2-5; D perhaps matches TRBD2 (6 bases). The CDR3 extends over 12 amino acids. Germline CDR1 MGHDK, CDR2 SYGVNS. V was pared by 6 bases and J by 5 bases, with 10 bases between. CDR3 sequence reads: CASRGLLETQYF. CDR3 bases: TGTGCCAGCAGGGGACTGCTGGAGACCCAGTACTTC. Looking up the rest from reference TRBV25-1 and TRBJ2-5 gives the full variable domain: EADIYQTPRYLVIGTGKKITLECSQTMGHDKMYWYQQDPGMELHLIHYSYGVNSTEKGDLSSESTVSRIRTEHFPLTLESARPSHTSQYLCASRGLLETQYFGPGTRLLVL.

This clonotype was detected many times. The V call is TRBV5-1, the J call TRBJ2-2, with D hard to call. This CDR3 has 11 amino acids. Looked up from germline, CDR1 is SGHRS and CDR2 is YFSETQ. Between the trimmed V and J ends, which lost 6 bases and 3 bases, there was a span of 3 bases. The CDR3 is CASTDTGELFF. DNA of the CDR3: TGCGCCAGCACGGACACCGGGGAGCTGTTTTTT.

The chain links TRBV10-2 to TRBJ1-2, with TRBD1 identical over 7 bases. The length of the CDR3 is 13 residues. Germline lookup yields CDR1 WSHSY and CDR2 SAAADI. After removal of 10 bases from V and 5 bases from J, the junction contained 10 bases not matched to a gene. The CDR3 sequence: CATVDRREYGYTF. The DNA for the CDR3 is TGCGCCACCGTGGACAGGAGAGAATATGGCTACACCTTC.

This clonotype was seen ten or more times. This rearrangement joins TRBV12-3 or TRBV12-4 to TRBJ1-3; D is uncertain. Trimming removed 5 bases from V and 1 base from J, with 9 bases in between. This CDR3 spans 14 amino acids. The chain's CDR3 is CASSRRSSGNTIYF. CDR3 coding DNA: TGTGCCAGCAGTCGACGTTCGTCTGGAAACACCATATATTTT.

To note about this clonotype: One end of the junction varies from germline; a read error may be responsible. The chain combines TRBV7-8 with TRBJ2-7, with a possible D match to TRBD2 (6 bases). CDR1 and CDR2 from the germline V gene are SGHVS and FQNEAQ. This CDR3 has 16 residues. The CDR3: CASSLRRGYGTGELYF. The CDR3 DNA reads as TGTGCCAGCAGCTTACGGAGGGGCTATGGGACCGGGGAGCTGTACTTC.

This sequence joins TRBV5-1 and TRBJ1-1; TRBD1 is a possible D gene (5 bases). The CDR3 covers 17 residues. V gave up 0 bases and J gave up 3 bases, with 18 bases separating them. Germline values: CDR1 SGHRS, CDR2 YFSETQ. The CDR3, as DNA: TGCGCCAGCAGCTTGGCCCTTATCCCAGGGCCAGACACTGAAGCTTTCTTT. Protein product: CASSLALIPGPDTEAFF.